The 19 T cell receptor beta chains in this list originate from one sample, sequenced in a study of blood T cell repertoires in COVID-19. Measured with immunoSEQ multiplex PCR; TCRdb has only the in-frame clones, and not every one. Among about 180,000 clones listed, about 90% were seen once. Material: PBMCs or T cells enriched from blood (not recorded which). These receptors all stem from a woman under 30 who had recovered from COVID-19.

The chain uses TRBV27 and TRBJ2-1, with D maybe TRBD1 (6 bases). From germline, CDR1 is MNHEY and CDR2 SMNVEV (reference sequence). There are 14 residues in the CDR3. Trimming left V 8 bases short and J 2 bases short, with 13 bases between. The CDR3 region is CASGDRKTYNEQFF. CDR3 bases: TGTGCCAGCGGAGACAGGAAGACCTACAATGAGCAGTTCTTC.

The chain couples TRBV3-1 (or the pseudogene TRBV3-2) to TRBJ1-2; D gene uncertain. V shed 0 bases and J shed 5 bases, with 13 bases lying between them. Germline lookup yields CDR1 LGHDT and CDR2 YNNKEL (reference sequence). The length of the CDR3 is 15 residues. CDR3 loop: CASSQDLGSSYGYTF. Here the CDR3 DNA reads TGTGCCAGCAGCCAAGATCTGGGGAGCTCTTATGGCTACACCTTC.

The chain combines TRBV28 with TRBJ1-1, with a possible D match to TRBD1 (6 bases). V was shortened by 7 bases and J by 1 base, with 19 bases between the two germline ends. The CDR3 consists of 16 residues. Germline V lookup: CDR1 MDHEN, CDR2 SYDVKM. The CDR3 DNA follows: TGTGCCAGCAACGCGGAGGCACGAGGGGGGAACACTGAAGCTTTCTTT. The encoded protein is CASNAEARGGNTEAFF.

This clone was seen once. CDR3 coding DNA: TGTGCCAGCAGTCCAGTACAGGGGAATAATGAAAAACTGTTTTTT. Translating gives CASSPVQGNNEKLFF. V gene TRBV5-5 combines with J gene TRBJ1-4, with 7 bases that match TRBD1. Germline CDR1 and CDR2: SGHKS and YYEKEE (reference sequence). This CDR3 contains 15 residues. The V gene end was trimmed by 5 bases and the J gene end by 4 bases; junction bases not matched to a gene: 8.

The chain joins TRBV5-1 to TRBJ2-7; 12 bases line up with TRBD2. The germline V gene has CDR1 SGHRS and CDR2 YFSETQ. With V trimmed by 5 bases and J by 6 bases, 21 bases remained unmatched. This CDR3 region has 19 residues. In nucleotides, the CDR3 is TGCGCCAGCAGTGCCAGGGGCCTAGCGGGAGGGGTTGTCGGTACCGAGCAGTACTTC. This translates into CASSARGLAGGVVGTEQYF.

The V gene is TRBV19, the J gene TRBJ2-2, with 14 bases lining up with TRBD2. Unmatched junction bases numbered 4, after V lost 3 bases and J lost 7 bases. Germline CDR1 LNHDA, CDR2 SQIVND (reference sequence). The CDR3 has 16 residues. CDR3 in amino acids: CASSMGLAGEGGELFF. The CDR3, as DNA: TGTGCCAGTAGTATGGGACTAGCGGGAGAGGGCGGGGAGCTGTTTTTT.

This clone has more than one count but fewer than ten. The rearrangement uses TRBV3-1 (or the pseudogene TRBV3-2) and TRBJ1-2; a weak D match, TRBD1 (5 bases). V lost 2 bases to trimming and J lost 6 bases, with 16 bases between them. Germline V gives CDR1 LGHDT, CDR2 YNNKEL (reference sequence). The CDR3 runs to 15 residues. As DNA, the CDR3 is TGTGCCAGCAGCCAACTAACGGGGGGAGTAGATGGCTACACCTTC. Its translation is CASSQLTGGVDGYTF.

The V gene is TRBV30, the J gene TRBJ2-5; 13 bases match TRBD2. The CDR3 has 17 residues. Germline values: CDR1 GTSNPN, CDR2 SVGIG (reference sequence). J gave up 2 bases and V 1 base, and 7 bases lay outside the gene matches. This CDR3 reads CAWSAGLAGVGQETQYF. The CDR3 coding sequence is TGTGCCTGGAGTGCAGGACTAGCGGGAGTTGGGCAAGAGACCCAGTACTTC.

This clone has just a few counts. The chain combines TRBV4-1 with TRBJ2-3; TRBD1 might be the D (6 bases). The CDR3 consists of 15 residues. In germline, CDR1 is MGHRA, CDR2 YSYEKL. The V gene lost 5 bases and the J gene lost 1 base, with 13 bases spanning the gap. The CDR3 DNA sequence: TGCGCCAGCAGCTCCCGACAGGAACGCACAGATACGCAGTATTTT. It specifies CASSSRQERTDTQYF.

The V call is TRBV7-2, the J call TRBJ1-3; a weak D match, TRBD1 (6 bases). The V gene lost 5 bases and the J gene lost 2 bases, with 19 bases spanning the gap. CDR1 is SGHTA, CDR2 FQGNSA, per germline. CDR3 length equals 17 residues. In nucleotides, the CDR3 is TGTGCCAGCAGCCTATTACAGGGCTCTGGCGCTGGAAACACCATATATTTT. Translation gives CASSLLQGSGAGNTIYF. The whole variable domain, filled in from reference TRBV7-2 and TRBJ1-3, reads GAGVSQSPSNKVTEKGKDVELRCDPISGHTALYWYRQSLGQGLEFLIYFQGNSAPDKSGLPSDRFSAERTGGSVSTLTIQRTQQEDSAVYLCASSLLQGSGAGNTIYFGEGSWLTVV.

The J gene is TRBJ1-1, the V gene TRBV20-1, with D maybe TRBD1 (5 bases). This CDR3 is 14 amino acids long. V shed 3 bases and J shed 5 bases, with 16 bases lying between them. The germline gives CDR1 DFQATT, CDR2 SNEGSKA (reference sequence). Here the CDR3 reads CSASKGGVGTEAFF. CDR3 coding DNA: TGCAGTGCTAGTAAAGGAGGGGTGGGTACTGAAGCTTTCTTT.

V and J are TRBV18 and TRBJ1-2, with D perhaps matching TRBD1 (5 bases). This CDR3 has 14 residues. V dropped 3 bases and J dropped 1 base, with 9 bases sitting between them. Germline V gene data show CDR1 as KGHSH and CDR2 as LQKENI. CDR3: CASSPGGVNYGYTF. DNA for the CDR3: TGTGCCAGCTCACCGGGAGGGGTTAACTATGGCTACACCTTC.

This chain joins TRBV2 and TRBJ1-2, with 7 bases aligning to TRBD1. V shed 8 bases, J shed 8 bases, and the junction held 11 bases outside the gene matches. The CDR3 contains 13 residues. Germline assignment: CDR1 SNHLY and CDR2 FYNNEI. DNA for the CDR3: TGTGCCAGCGGGGGACAGCTCGCTTTGGGCTACACCTTC. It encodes CASGGQLALGYTF. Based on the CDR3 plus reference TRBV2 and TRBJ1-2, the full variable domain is EPEVTQTPSHQVTQMGQEVILRCVPISNHLYFYWYRQILGQKVEFLVSFYNNEISEKSEIFDDQFSVERPDGSNFTLKIRSTKLEDSAMYFCASGGQLALGYTFGSGTRLTVV.

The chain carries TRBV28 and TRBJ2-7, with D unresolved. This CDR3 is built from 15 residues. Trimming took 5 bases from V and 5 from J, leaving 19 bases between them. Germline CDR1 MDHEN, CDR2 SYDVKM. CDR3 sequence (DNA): TGTGCCAGCAGTAGCGCCGGTGGGTCCTTGGACGAGCAGTACTTC. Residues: CASSSAGGSLDEQYF.

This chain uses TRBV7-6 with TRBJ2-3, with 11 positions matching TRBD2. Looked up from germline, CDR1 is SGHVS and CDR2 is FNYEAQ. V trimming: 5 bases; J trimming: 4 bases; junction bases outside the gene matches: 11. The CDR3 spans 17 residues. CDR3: CASSMALAGGPPDTQYF. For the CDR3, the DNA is TGTGCCAGCAGCATGGCCCTAGCGGGGGGCCCCCCAGATACGCAGTATTTT. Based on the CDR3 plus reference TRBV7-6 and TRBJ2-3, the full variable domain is GAGVSQSPRYKVTKRGQDVALRCDPISGHVSLYWYRQALGQGPEFLTYFNYEAQQDKSGLPNDRFSAERPEGSISTLTIQRTEQRDSAMYRCASSMALAGGPPDTQYFGPGTRLTVL.

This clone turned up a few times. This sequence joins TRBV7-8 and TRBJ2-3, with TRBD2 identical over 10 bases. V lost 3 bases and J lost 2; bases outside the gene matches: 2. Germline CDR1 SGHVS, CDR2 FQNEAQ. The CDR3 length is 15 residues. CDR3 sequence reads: CASSFSGGATDTQYF. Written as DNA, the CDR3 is TGTGCCAGCAGCTTCAGCGGGGGGGCCACAGATACGCAGTATTTT.

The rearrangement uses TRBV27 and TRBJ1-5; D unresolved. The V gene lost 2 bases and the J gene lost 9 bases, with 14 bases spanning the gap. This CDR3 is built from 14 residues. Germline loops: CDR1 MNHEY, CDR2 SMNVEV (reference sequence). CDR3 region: CASSLGLGERPQHF. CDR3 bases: TGTGCCAGCAGTTTAGGTCTCGGTGAGAGGCCCCAGCATTTT.

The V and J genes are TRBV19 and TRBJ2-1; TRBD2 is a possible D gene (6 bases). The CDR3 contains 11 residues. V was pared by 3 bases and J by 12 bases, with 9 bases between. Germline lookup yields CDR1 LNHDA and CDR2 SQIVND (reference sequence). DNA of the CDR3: TGTGCCAGTAGTATGGGGGGATGGCAGTTCTTC. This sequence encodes CASSMGGWQFF.

The CDR3, as DNA: TGCGCCAGCAGCCCGTTACCGGGACTAGCGGGAGAGACAGATACGCAGTATTTT. Translation gives CASSPLPGLAGETDTQYF. The J gene is TRBJ2-3, the V gene TRBV4-1; 14 nucleotides agree with TRBD2. CDR3 length equals 18 residues. Per the germline V gene, CDR1 is MGHRA and CDR2 is YSYEKL. V trimming: 4 bases; J trimming: 3 bases; junction bases outside the gene matches: 9.